This is a list of T cell receptor beta chains from one sample in a study of human CD8 memory T cell subsets. TCRdb derives one entry per CDR3 protein from the 5' RACE reads, leaving out DNA. Recorded for this sample: a few thousand distinct CDR3 sequences. Sequenced material: CD8+ effector memory T cells (TEM) sorted from PBMCs. These receptors were taken from a human donor in good health. The CDR3 runs from the conserved cysteine through the conserved F or W. The size field is filled for only some rows; it gives once, few, many or a size class.

CDR3 protein	J gene	V gene	clone size
CASSPTGRWDTEAFF	TRBJ1-1	TRBV9	medium-sized
CASSFEGTGVPQHF	TRBJ1-5	TRBV7-2	NA
CASSSTGVRYEQYF	TRBJ2-7	TRBV28	NA
CASSLGGADEQYF	TRBJ2-7	TRBV5-1	NA
CASSAGTGSYEQYF	TRBJ2-7	TRBV6-1	NA
CASSDSISGGPTSTDTQYF	TRBJ2-3	TRBV6-4	medium-sized
CASSQERGFGNTIYF	TRBJ1-3	TRBV4-1	NA
CASSMQGGEQYF	TRBJ2-7	TRBV27	NA
CASSLAGGGGEKLFF	TRBJ1-4	TRBV7-6	NA
CSVRGSRQGNPPRANTGELFF	TRBJ2-2	TRBV29-1	NA
CASRGQNQETQYF	TRBJ2-5	TRBV19	NA
CASSLTLLTSGRPTNTGELFF	TRBJ2-2	TRBV7-3	NA
CASSVQTENTGELFF	TRBJ2-2	TRBV9	NA
CATSVLRSNTEAFF	TRBJ1-1	TRBV15	NA
CSVRTSANTGELFF	TRBJ2-2	TRBV29-1	NA
CASSRIGTGLNEQFF	TRBJ2-1	TRBV7-9	NA
CASSQLLTAAQETQYF	TRBJ2-5	TRBV3-1	NA
CASSITYSGNTIYF	TRBJ1-3	TRBV12-3/TRBV12-4	NA
CASSESGLSYEQYF	TRBJ2-7	TRBV25-1	NA
CASTPGVYSNQPQHF	TRBJ1-5	TRBV19	NA
CAADGRGARVNEQFF	TRBJ2-1	TRBV30	NA
CASSPSLAGYISSYEQYF	TRBJ2-7	TRBV28	NA
CASSKRQGVYEQYF	TRBJ2-7	TRBV27	NA
CASSPTPVSYNEQFF	TRBJ2-1	TRBV7-2	NA
CASRLAGLTDTQYF	TRBJ2-3	TRBV12-3/TRBV12-4	NA
CASSTQGRSTDTQYF	TRBJ2-3	TRBV7-9	NA
CSARDRGRRVGNQPQHF	TRBJ1-5	TRBV20-1	large
CASSEALGANVLTF	TRBJ2-6	TRBV2	NA
CASSKSTSGSSYEQYF	TRBJ2-7	TRBV7-9	NA
CSAREQGQGGEQYF	TRBJ2-7	TRBV20-1	large
CASSLGGGISYEQYF	TRBJ2-7	TRBV7-2	medium-sized
CASSSMGQGIDEQFF	TRBJ2-1	TRBV7-8	NA
CATQAVYNEQFF	TRBJ2-1	TRBV15	large
CASSLNPYEQYF	TRBJ2-7	TRBV28	NA
CASSPSAGNSNQPQHF	TRBJ1-5	TRBV19	NA
CATSRVPGTGELFF	TRBJ2-2	TRBV15	NA
CSYSDGNTGELFF	TRBJ2-2	TRBV29-1	NA